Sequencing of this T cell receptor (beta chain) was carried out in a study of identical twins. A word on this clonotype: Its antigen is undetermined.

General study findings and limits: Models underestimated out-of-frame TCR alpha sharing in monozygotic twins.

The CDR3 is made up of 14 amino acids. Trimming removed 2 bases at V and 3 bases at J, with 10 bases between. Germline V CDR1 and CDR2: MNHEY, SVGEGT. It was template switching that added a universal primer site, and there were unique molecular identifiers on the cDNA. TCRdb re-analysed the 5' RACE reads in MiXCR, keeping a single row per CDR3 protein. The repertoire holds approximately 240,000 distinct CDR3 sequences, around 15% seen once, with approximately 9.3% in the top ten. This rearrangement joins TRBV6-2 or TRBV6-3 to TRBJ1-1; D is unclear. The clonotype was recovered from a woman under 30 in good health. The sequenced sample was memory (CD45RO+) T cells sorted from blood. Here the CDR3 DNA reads TGTGCCAGCAGTTACACGCCTCAGTACACTGAAGCTTTCTTT. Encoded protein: CASSYTPQYTEAFF.